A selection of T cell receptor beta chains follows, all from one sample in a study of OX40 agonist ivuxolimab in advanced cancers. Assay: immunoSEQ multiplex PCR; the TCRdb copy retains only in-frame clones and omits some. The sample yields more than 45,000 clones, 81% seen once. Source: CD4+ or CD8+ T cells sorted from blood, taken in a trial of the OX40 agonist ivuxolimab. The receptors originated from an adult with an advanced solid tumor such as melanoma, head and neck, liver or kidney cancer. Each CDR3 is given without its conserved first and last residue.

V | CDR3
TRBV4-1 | ASSQGQGATHSNQPQH
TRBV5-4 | ASSPGLTTDTQY
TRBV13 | ASSLSGTNTGELF
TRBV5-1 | ASSAEYQETQY
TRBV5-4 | ASSKGPDGYT
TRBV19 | TSSPTIVGQPQH
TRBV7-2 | ASSLLAASYNEQF
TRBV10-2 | ASSEDRGVYQPQH
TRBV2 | ASSSQAGTEAF
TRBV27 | ASSLVRDQPQH